Listed below are T cell receptor beta chains from one sample, sequenced in a study of T cells in Graves' hyperthyroidism and ophthalmopathy. TCRdb itself ran the multiplex PCR reads through MiXCR, one entry per CDR3 protein. The repertoire holds about 560,000 distinct CDR3 sequences, with over 15% as singletons. Sequencing was performed on blood. The source is a young woman with Graves' hyperthyroidism. CDR3s include the opening cysteine and the closing phenylalanine or tryptophan. A D gene is named only where the DNA matches it firmly. Part of the rows lack a size; the others show once, few, many or a class for expanded clones.

v_call,j_call,d_call,clone_size,cdr3_nt,cdr3_aa
TRBV7-9,TRBJ2-1,TRBD2,many,TGTGCCAGCAGCCCCCTAGCGGGCAACAATGAGCAGTTCTTC,CASSPLAGNNEQFF
TRBV5-1,TRBJ2-3,.,many,TGCGCCAGCAGCCGTGGAAAGCTGACAGATACGCAGTATTTT,CASSRGKLTDTQYF
TRBV10-2,TRBJ2-5,.,.,TGCGCCAGCAGTGAGGGCTTTCCCCCTGGGGCCCAAGAGACCCAGTACTTC,CASSEGFPPGAQETQYF
TRBV7-2,TRBJ2-5,TRBD1,.,TGTGCCAGCAGCTTAGCCCCCGGGACAGGGGATGAGGAGACCCAGTACTTC,CASSLAPGTGDEETQYF
TRBV12-3/TRBV12-4,TRBJ1-2,TRBD1,.,TGTGCCAGCACCGGGACAGGCGGTCGAGGCTACACCTTC,CASTGTGGRGYTF
TRBV7-9,TRBJ1-1,.,many,TGTGCCAGCAGTCCAGGGGTTGCCACTGAAGCTTTCTTT,CASSPGVATEAFF
TRBV2,TRBJ2-3,.,few,TGTGCCAGCAGCGACCGGGTGAGGCAGTATTTT,CASSDRVRQYF
TRBV24-1,TRBJ2-5,.,many,TGTGCCACCAGTATGGGGGTTAAAGAGACCCAGTACTTC,CATSMGVKETQYF
TRBV9,TRBJ2-7,TRBD1,.,TGTGCCAGCAGCGAGGGGACAGGGAGCGTCTACGAGCAGTACTTC,CASSEGTGSVYEQYF
TRBV11-2,TRBJ2-5,TRBD1,few,TGTGCCAGCAGTCGACAGGGAATACAAGAGACCCAGTACTTC,CASSRQGIQETQYF
TRBV6-1,TRBJ2-1,TRBD2,.,TGTGCCAGCAGCTCGGGACTAACGAGCCCCTCCTCCTACAATGAGCAGTTCTTC,CASSSGLTSPSSYNEQFF
TRBV20-1,TRBJ2-3,.,.,TGCAGTGCGCGGAACTCCGAGGGGAATACGCAGTATTTT,CSARNSEGNTQYF
TRBV29-1,TRBJ2-5,.,many,TGCAGCGTTGGAGGGGGAGAGACCCAGTACTTC,CSVGGGETQYF
TRBV6-1,TRBJ1-5,TRBD1,.,TGTGCCAGCAGTAGACAGGGAGTTAGCAATCAGCCCCAGCATTTT,CASSRQGVSNQPQHF
TRBV24-1,TRBJ2-1,.,.,TGTGCCACCAGTGATCCAGCTAACAATGAGCAGTTCTTC,CATSDPANNEQFF
TRBV27,TRBJ1-5,.,.,TGTGCCAGCAGTTTATTGGCGGCTCAGGATGAGCCCCAGCATTTT,CASSLLAAQDEPQHF
TRBV7-9,TRBJ2-7,.,many,TGTGCCAGCAGCTTCGGGCGCCGAGCCTACGAGCAGTACTTC,CASSFGRRAYEQYF
TRBV20-1,TRBJ1-1,TRBD1,few,TGCAGTGCTAAAGGACAGGGACGGCCCTTCCCGGAAGCTTTCTTT,CSAKGQGRPFPEAFF
TRBV12-3/TRBV12-4,TRBJ1-4,.,.,TGTGCCAGCAGTTCCCGTATTCGGGGTCCAGTTGAAAAACTGTTTTTT,CASSSRIRGPVEKLFF
TRBV14,TRBJ2-5,.,.,TGTGCCAGCAGCCACTCGGGCTTTAGAACGGAGACCCAGTACTTC,CASSHSGFRTETQYF
TRBV10-1,TRBJ2-1,TRBD1,.,TGCGCCAGCAGTCAACTTAGGACAGGGGGCAACCGCTCCTACAATGAGCAGTTCTTC,CASSQLRTGGNRSYNEQFF
TRBV6-2/TRBV6-3,TRBJ2-1,.,few,TGTGCCAGCAGTTACTCTGTTTCGGGGGAGCAGTTCTTC,CASSYSVSGEQFF
TRBV28,TRBJ2-2,.,.,TGTGCCAGCAGTTATAACGCGAACACCGGGGAGCTGTTTTTT,CASSYNANTGELFF
TRBV28,TRBJ1-1,.,many,TGTGCCAGCACCCCAATAAAGAGCACTGAAGCTTTCTTT,CASTPIKSTEAFF
TRBV20-1,TRBJ1-2,TRBD1,few,TGCAGTGCGATCTACGGGACAGGGGGCTATGGCTACACCTTC,CSAIYGTGGYGYTF
TRBV27,TRBJ2-7,.,many,TGTGCCAGCAGTTCCCTACCAGGTTGGGAGCAGTACTTC,CASSSLPGWEQYF
TRBV7-9,TRBJ1-6,.,.,TGTGCCAGCAGCCCTGGGTCCGGACAGAATTCACCCCTCCACTTT,CASSPGSGQNSPLHF
TRBV6-1,TRBJ2-5,TRBD2,.,TGTGCCAGCAAGGTAGCGGGGGTGCAAGAGACCCAGTACTTC,CASKVAGVQETQYF
TRBV10-3,TRBJ1-5,.,many,TGTGCCATCAGTGTTAGTAGGGGAAGCAATCAGCCCCAGCATTTT,CAISVSRGSNQPQHF
TRBV20-1,TRBJ2-5,TRBD2,few,TGCAGTGCCCGGACTAGCGGAAAAGAGACCCAGTACTTC,CSARTSGKETQYF
TRBV5-1,TRBJ1-4,.,many,TGCGCCAGCAGCTTGGAGACAGGTTGGAATGAAAAACTGTTTTTT,CASSLETGWNEKLFF
TRBV24-1,TRBJ2-1,TRBD2,.,TGTGCCACCAGTGACCCCACAGCGGGAGGGGCTTACAATGAGCAGTTCTTC,CATSDPTAGGAYNEQFF
TRBV4-1,TRBJ1-5,.,.,TGCGCCAGCAGCCCAGGGTTGAGGGGCCCAAATCAGCCCCAGCATTTT,CASSPGLRGPNQPQHF
TRBV29-1,TRBJ2-1,.,many,TGCAGCGTTGTGTCTACGCGGACCTACAATGAGCAGTTCTTC,CSVVSTRTYNEQFF
TRBV7-9,TRBJ2-3,TRBD2,many,TGTGCCAGCAGGTTTATCTTCGGCCTAGCGGGGAGCACAGATACGCAGTATTTT,CASRFIFGLAGSTDTQYF